This T cell receptor beta chain appears in the sequencing data of a study of cytomegalovirus exposure and HLA in healthy donors. A few counts support this clone. The antigen remains unidentified. Whereas donors were nominally healthy upon sampling, unrecorded immune exposures were probable. The PCR had 60 Vbeta and 13 Jbeta primers. Original processing methods: Around 9.9 million shared chains were among the about 80 million unique TCR beta chains that a later analysis counted. Profiling relied on immunoSEQ multiplex PCR, and the TCRdb table lists in-frame clones only, not all of them. V and J calls and clone size come straight from that table; D and trimming were deduced from the DNA. The sample consists of over 100,000 clones, approximately 70% of them appearing once. The trim removed 0 bases at V and 7 bases at J, leaving 6 bases unmatched. In germline, CDR1 is SGDLS, CDR2 YYNGEE. There are 15 residues in the CDR3.

Broader study findings: Exclusion as indistinguishable affected some V segments, including TRBV6-2 and TRBV6-3. TCR beta V- and J-gene trimming was later associated with a missense DCLRE1C variant.

Specimen: PBMCs. The receptor's source is a woman aged 30 to 39 in good health and CMV-seronegative. V usage is TRBV9 and J usage is TRBJ2-1; TRBD2 agrees at 8 bases. CDR3 protein: CASSVATGGPNEQFF. CDR3 nucleotide sequence: TGTGCCAGCAGCGTAGCAACGGGAGGGCCGAATGAGCAGTTCTTC.